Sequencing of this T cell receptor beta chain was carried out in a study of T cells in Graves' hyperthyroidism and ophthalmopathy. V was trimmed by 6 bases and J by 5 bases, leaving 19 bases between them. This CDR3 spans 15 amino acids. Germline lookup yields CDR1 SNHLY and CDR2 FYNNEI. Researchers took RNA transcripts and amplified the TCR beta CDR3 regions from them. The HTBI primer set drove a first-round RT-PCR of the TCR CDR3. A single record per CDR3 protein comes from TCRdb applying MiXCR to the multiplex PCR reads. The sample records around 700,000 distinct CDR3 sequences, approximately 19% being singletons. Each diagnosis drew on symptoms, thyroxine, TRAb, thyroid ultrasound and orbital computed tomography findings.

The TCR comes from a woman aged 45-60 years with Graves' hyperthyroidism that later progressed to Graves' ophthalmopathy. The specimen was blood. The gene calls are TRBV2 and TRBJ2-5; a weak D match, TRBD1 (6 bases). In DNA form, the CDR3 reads TGTGCCAGCAGGGGAAACAGGGCCAGTCGGGAGACCCAGTACTTC. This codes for CASRGNRASRETQYF.